Listed below are T cell receptor beta chains from one sample, sequenced in a study of PD-L1 blockade in urothelial cancer. Assay used: immunoSEQ multiplex PCR; TCRdb lists only in-frame clones, some missing. The sample has roughly 74,000 clones, around 90% seen once. The starting material was PBMCs, obtained around atezolizumab (anti-PD-L1) treatment. The receptor source for this set is a woman in her seventies with urothelial cancer. The CDR3 runs from the conserved cysteine through the conserved F or W. A D gene is named only where the DNA matches it firmly. Not every row has a clone size; where given, it reads once, few, many or a size class.

>TRBV7-2|NA|NA|TRBJ2-3
TGTGCCAGCAGGGCTCCGGGACTTACCACAGATACGCAGTATTTT
CASRAPGLTTDTQYF
>TRBV7-2|NA|TRBD2|TRBJ2-1
TGTGCCAGCAGCCGAACTAGCGGGCAATACAATGAGCAGTTCTTC
CASSRTSGQYNEQFF
>TRBV27|NA|TRBD2|TRBJ2-5
TGTGCCAGCAGTTTCCTACCTAGCGGGGGGGGCCAAGAGACCCAGTACTTC
CASSFLPSGGGQETQYF
>TRBV6-6|NA|TRBD1|TRBJ2-7
TGTGCCAGCAGTTGGGACAGATACGAGCAGTACTTC
CASSWDRYEQYF
>TRBV6-5|NA|NA|TRBJ2-1
TGTGCCAGCAGTCCATACGCCAGCTCCTACAATGAGCAGTTCTTC
CASSPYASSYNEQFF
>TRBV7-8|NA|NA|TRBJ2-5
TGTGCCAGCAGCCCACACCGAGGAGCGCAAATACAAGAGACCCAGTACTTC
CASSPHRGAQIQETQYF
>TRBV5-1|NA|TRBD1|TRBJ2-7
TGCGCCAGCAACCCGACAGGGGGCGTAAGCTACGAGCAGTACTTC
CASNPTGGVSYEQYF
>TRBV28|NA|TRBD2|TRBJ2-5
TGTGCCAGCGGGGGACTAGCGATCCTGTACCAAGAGACCCAGTACTTC
CASGGLAILYQETQYF
>TRBV19|NA|TRBD2|TRBJ2-2
TGTGCCAGTAGTATATCGGGGGGGCTGTTTTTT
CASSISGGLFF
>TRBV5-1|NA|TRBD2|TRBJ2-7
TGCGCCAGCAGCTCGGAACCGGGACTAGCCTCCTACGAGCAGTACTTC
CASSSEPGLASYEQYF
>TRBV7-9|NA|TRBD1|TRBJ2-1
TGTGCCAGCAGCGAAAAGGGGGCCCACAATGAGCAGTTCTTC
CASSEKGAHNEQFF
>TRBV7-2|few|NA|TRBJ2-5
TGTGCCAGCAGCACGCAGGGTGGAGAGACCCAGTACTTC
CASSTQGGETQYF
>TRBV5-1|NA|NA|TRBJ1-6
TGCGCCAGCAGCTTAAGTCCAGGGAACGAATGGAATTCACCCCTCCACTTT
CASSLSPGNEWNSPLHF
>TRBV7-8|NA|NA|TRBJ2-7
TGTGCCAGCAGCTTAATCAGGGGAGTGGGCACGAACGAGCAGTACTTC
CASSLIRGVGTNEQYF
>TRBV5-4|NA|TRBD1|TRBJ2-7
TGTGCCAGCAGCTTACTTGACAGGGCCCACGAGCAGTACTTC
CASSLLDRAHEQYF
>TRBV5-1|NA|NA|TRBJ2-7
TGCGCCAGCAGCTCGGAGGCTCTCTCCTACGAGCAGTACTTC
CASSSEALSYEQYF
>TRBV5-1|NA|TRBD2|TRBJ2-1
TGCGCCAGCAGCTTGGAGACTAGCGCATTCAATGAGCAGTTCTTC
CASSLETSAFNEQFF
>TRBV10-3|NA|TRBD2|TRBJ2-2
TGTGCCATCAGTGAGCCCCCCGGGACTAGCACCGGGGAGCTGTTTTTT
CAISEPPGTSTGELFF
>TRBV29-1|NA|TRBD2|TRBJ2-7
TGCAGCGTCATAGCGGGGGGATCCTACGAGCAGTACTTC
CSVIAGGSYEQYF
>TRBV2|NA|NA|TRBJ2-3
TGTGCCAGCAGTGAAATCACAGACACAGATACGCAGTATTTT
CASSEITDTDTQYF
>TRBV7-2|few|TRBD1|TRBJ2-5
TGTGCCAGCAGCTTAGGGAGTGGACAGGGTCGAGAGACCCAGTACTTC
CASSLGSGQGRETQYF
>TRBV13|NA|NA|TRBJ2-3
TGTGCCAGCAGCTCTCAGGCTTCGTCTCGAGATACGCAGTATTTT
CASSSQASSRDTQYF
>TRBV5-1|NA|TRBD2|TRBJ2-7
TGCGCCAGCAGCAAAAGGACTAGCGGGTGGCCGGGCGAGCAGTACTTC
CASSKRTSGWPGEQYF
>TRBV6-1|NA|TRBD1|TRBJ1-1
TGTGCCAGCAGACTCGACAGGGGGAACACTGAAGCTTTCTTT
CASRLDRGNTEAFF
>TRBV6-5|NA|TRBD1|TRBJ1-2
TGTGCCAGCAAGACGACAGGGGGCTATGGCTACACCTTC
CASKTTGGYGYTF
>TRBV7-2|NA|TRBD1|TRBJ1-4
TGTGCCAGCAGGTTCGACCAGGGGGCCCACGAAAAACTGTTTTTT
CASRFDQGAHEKLFF
>TRBV6-4|NA|NA|TRBJ1-2
TGTGCCAGCAGGCGACAGGTGGGGAACTATGGCTACACCTTC
CASRRQVGNYGYTF
>TRBV7-9|few|NA|TRBJ1-2
TGTGCCAGCAGCTTAGAGGACAGCTATGGCTACACCTTC
CASSLEDSYGYTF
>TRBV28|NA|TRBD2|TRBJ2-7
TGTGCCAGCAGTTTACCCCAGCGGGAGGGAGACGAGCAGTACTTC
CASSLPQREGDEQYF
>TRBV19|once|NA|TRBJ2-5
TGTGCCAGTATGTCGAGCCAGGGATGGTCCCAGTACTTC
CASMSSQGWSQYF
>TRBV7-6|NA|NA|TRBJ2-7
TGTGCCAGCAGCTTAGGACAGGCTAATACCTACGAGCAGTACTTC
CASSLGQANTYEQYF
>TRBV5-6|NA|TRBD1|TRBJ2-1
TGTGCCAGCAGCTTGCCAGGGACAGGGGACAATGAGCAGTTCTTC
CASSLPGTGDNEQFF
>TRBV7-2|NA|NA|TRBJ1-1
TGTGCCAGCAGCAGACAGCTCTATGAAGCTTTCTTT
CASSRQLYEAFF
>TRBV5-4|NA|NA|TRBJ1-2
TGTGCCAGCAGCTTGCAGGGTGTTCATGGCTACACCTTC
CASSLQGVHGYTF
>TRBV7-2|NA|NA|TRBJ2-7
TGTGCCAGCAGCTTAGGGAGATCCTACGAGCAGTACTTC
CASSLGRSYEQYF
>TRBV7-9|NA|NA|TRBJ1-5
TGTGCCAGCAGCCCTCACAGGGTTGAACAGCCCCAGCATTTT
CASSPHRVEQPQHF
>TRBV7-3|NA|NA|TRBJ2-2
TGTGCCAGCAGCTCACACAGGGACGGGGAGCTGTTTTTT
CASSSHRDGELFF
>TRBV5-1|NA|NA|TRBJ1-2
TGCGCCAGCAGCCGCCAAAGTGGGGGGAGTAACTATGGCTACACCTTC
CASSRQSGGSNYGYTF
>TRBV18|NA|TRBD1|TRBJ1-2
TGTGCCAGCTCCCCGCGGGACAGGGCTTTTGGCTACACCTTC
CASSPRDRAFGYTF
>TRBV11-2|NA|TRBD1|TRBJ2-7
TGTGCCAGCAGCCAGACAGGGTACGAGCAGTACTTC
CASSQTGYEQYF
>TRBV15|NA|NA|TRBJ2-5
TGTGCCACCAGCAGAGACAGGAATCCCTACCCCCAAGAGACCCAGTACTTC
CATSRDRNPYPQETQYF
>TRBV27|NA|TRBD1|TRBJ2-3
TGTGCCAGCAGTTATGGGACAGCTCGCACAGATACGCAGTATTTT
CASSYGTARTDTQYF
>TRBV29-1|NA|NA|TRBJ2-1
TGCAGCGTTAAGGGACAGGCTAGCGGTATATACTCCTACAATGAGCAGTTCTTC
CSVKGQASGIYSYNEQFF
>TRBV7-2|NA|NA|TRBJ1-3
TGTGCCAGCACCAGAACAGGTTCTGGAAACACCATATATTTT
CASTRTGSGNTIYF
>TRBV30|NA|TRBD2|TRBJ2-7
TGTGCCTGGAGTTCGGGGGGGTCTAGCGGGGACTACGAGCAGTACTTC
CAWSSGGSSGDYEQYF
>TRBV28|NA|NA|TRBJ1-1
TGTGCCAGCAGTCCCCGGTTGGGGCAGGGGAACACTGAAGCTTTCTTT
CASSPRLGQGNTEAFF